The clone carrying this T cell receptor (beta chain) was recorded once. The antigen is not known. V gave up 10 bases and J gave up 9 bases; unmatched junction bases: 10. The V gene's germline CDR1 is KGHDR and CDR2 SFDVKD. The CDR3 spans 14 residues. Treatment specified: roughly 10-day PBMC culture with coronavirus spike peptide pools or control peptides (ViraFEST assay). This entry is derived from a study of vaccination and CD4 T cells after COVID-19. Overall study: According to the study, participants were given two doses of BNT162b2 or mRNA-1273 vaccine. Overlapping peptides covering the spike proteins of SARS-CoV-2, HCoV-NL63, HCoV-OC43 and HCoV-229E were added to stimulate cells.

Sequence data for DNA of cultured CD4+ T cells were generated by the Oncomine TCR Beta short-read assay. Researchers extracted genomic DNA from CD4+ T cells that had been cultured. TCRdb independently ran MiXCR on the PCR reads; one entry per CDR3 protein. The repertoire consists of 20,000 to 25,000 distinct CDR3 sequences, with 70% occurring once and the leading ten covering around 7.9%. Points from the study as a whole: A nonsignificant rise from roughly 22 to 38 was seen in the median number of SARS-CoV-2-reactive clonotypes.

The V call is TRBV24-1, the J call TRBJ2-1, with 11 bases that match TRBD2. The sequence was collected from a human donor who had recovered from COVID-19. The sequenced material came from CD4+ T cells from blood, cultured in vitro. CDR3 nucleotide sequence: TGTGCCACACGGGGTCTAGCGGGAGGAGGTGAGCAGTTCTTC. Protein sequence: CATRGLAGGGEQFF.